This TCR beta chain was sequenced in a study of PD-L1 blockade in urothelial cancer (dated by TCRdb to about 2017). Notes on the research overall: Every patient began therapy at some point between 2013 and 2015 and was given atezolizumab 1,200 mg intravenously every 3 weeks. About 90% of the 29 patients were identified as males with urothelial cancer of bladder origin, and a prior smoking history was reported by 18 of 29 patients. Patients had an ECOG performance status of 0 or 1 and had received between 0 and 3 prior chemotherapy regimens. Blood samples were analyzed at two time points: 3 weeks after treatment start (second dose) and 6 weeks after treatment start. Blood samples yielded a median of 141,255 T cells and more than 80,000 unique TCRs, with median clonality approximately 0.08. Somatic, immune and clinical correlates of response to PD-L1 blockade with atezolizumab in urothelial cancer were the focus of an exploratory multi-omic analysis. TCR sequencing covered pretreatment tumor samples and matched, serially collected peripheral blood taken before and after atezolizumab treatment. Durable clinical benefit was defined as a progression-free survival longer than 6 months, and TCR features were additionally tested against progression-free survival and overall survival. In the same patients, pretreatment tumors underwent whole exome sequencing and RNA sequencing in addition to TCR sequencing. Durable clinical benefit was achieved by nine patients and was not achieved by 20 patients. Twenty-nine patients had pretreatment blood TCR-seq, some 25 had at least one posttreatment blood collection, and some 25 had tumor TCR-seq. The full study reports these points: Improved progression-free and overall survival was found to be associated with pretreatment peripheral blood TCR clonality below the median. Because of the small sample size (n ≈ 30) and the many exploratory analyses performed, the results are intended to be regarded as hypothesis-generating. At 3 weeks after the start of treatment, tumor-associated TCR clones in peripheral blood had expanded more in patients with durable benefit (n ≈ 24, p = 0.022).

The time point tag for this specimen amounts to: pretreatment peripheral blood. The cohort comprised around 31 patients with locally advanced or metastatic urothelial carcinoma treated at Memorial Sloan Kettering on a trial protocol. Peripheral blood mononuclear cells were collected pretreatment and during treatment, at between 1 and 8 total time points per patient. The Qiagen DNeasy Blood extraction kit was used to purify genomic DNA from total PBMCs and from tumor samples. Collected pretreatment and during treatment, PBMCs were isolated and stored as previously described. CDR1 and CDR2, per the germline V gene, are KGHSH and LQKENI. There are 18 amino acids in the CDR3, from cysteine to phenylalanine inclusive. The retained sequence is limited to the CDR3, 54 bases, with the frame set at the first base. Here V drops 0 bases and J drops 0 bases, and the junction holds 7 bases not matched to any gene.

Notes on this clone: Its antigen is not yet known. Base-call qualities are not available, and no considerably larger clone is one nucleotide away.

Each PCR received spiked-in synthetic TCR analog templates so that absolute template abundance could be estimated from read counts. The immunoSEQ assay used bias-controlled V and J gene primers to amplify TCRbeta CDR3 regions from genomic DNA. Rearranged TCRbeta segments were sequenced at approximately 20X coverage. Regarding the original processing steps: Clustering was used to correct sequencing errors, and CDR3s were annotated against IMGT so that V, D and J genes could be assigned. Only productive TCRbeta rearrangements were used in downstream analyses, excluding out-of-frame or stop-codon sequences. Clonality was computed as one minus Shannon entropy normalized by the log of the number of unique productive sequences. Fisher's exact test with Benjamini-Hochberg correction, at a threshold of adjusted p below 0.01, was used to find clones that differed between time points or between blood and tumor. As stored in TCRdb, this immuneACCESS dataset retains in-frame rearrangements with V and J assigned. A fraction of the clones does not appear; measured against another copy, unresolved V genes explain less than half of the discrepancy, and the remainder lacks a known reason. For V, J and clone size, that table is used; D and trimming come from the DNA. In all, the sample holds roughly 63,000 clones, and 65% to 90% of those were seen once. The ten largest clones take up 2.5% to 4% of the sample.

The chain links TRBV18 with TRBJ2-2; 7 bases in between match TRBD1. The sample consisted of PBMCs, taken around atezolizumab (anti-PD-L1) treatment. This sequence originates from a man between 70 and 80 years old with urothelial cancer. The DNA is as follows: TGTGCCAGCTCACCACCGTATAGGGGGCCCCCGAACACCGGGGAGCTGTTTTTT. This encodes CASSPPYRGPPNTGELFF. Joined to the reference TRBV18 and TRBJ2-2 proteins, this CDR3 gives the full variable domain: NAGVMQNPRHLVRRRGQEARLRCSPMKGHSHVYWYRQLPEEGLKFMVYLQKENIIDESGMPKERFSAEFPKEGPSILRIQQVVRGDSAAYFCASSPPYRGPPNTGELFFGEGSRLTVL.